The next 8 T cell receptor beta chains were all read from a single sample in a study of T cells in Graves' hyperthyroidism and ophthalmopathy. Template material for amplifying TCR beta CDR3 regions consisted of RNA transcripts. A set of HTBI primers served as the primers for a first-round RT-PCR of the TCR CDR3. TCRdb called the multiplex PCR reads again in MiXCR, with one record for every CDR3 protein. The sample lists approximately 590,000 distinct CDR3 sequences, around 14% seen once, with around 6.6% in the top ten. The sequenced sample was blood. These receptors were taken from a woman between 25 and 40 years old with Graves' hyperthyroidism.

The CDR3 region is CASSPPLGDIRRSSYNEQFF. CDR3 in DNA: TGTGCCAGTAGTCCACCTCTGGGGGACATTCGGAGGAGCTCCTACAATGAGCAGTTCTTC. The V gene is TRBV19, the J gene TRBJ2-1, with D possibly TRBD1 on 6 matching bases. V lost 5 bases, J lost 0 bases, and 26 bases lay in between. The CDR3 spans 20 residues. Germline loops: CDR1 LNHDA, CDR2 SQIVND (reference sequence).

This clonotype was seen a handful of times. This rearrangement joins TRBV6-2 or TRBV6-3 to TRBJ2-1; D gene ambiguous. Germline loops: CDR1 MNHEY, CDR2 SVGEGT. The CDR3 length is 11 residues. V lost 6 bases, J lost 10 bases, and 10 bases lay in between. The DNA of the CDR3 is TGTGCCAGCAGCTCCAGCCGCGAGCAGTTCTTC. Translating it yields CASSSSREQFF.

This clonotype showed up many times. The V and J genes are TRBV5-1 and TRBJ2-7; TRBD1 or TRBD2 may be the D gene (5 bases each). CDR3 size: 14 residues. The germline V gene has CDR1 SGHRS and CDR2 YFSETQ. The V gene lost 1 base and the J gene lost 6 bases, with 14 bases spanning the gap. The CDR3 DNA sequence: TGCGCCAGCAGCTTGTTGGGGGAAGGAAGCGAGCAGTACTTC. This sequence encodes CASSLLGEGSEQYF.

This clonotype was seen repeatedly, ten times or more. The rearrangement joins TRBV11-1 to TRBJ2-5; no definite D call. The CDR3 covers 12 residues. The V gene's germline CDR1 is SGHAT and CDR2 FQDESV (reference sequence). The ends were cut back, 3 bases at V and 5 bases at J, with 7 bases in the middle. CDR3 residues: CASSLLVETQYF. CDR3 DNA sequence: TGTGCCAGCAGCTTGCTCGTCGAGACCCAGTACTTC.

This clonotype was counted ten times or more. The chain couples TRBV27 to TRBJ1-4; D might be TRBD1 (5 bases). V lost 2 bases to trimming and J lost 0 bases, with 19 bases between them. The CDR3 runs to 19 residues. The V gene's germline CDR1 is MNHEY and CDR2 SMNVEV (reference sequence). CDR3 protein: CASSLAREAPSATNEKLFF. For the CDR3, the DNA is TGTGCCAGCAGTTTAGCCAGGGAAGCCCCCTCTGCAACTAATGAAAAACTGTTTTTT.

This clonotype was recorded many times. The chain has TRBV5-5 and TRBJ2-1; TRBD2 aligns across 14 bases. Germline V gene lookup returns CDR1 SGHKS and CDR2 YYEKEE (reference sequence). The CDR3 runs to 15 residues. Germline trimming cut 4 bases from V and 10 bases from J; bases unmatched to any gene: 7. CDR3 sequence (DNA): TGTGCCAGCAGCGTGACTAGCGGGAGGGCTTACGAGCAGTTCTTC. Its translation: CASSVTSGRAYEQFF.

This clonotype was recorded many times. This chain connects TRBV4-1 to TRBJ2-7; D unresolved. V shed 1 base and J shed 0 bases, with 19 bases lying between them. CDR1 MGHRA and CDR2 YSYEKL come from the germline V gene. The CDR3 is made up of 18 amino acids. The CDR3 region has the DNA TGCGCCAGCAGCCAAGTCCCCCCGGTGGCACCCGACTCCTACGAGCAGTACTTC. Translated: CASSQVPPVAPDSYEQYF.

This clonotype was observed a handful of times. The rearrangement joins TRBV12-3 or TRBV12-4 to TRBJ2-2; 9 positions agree with TRBD2. Trimming removed 3 bases from V and 4 bases from J; junction bases left unmatched: 3. The CDR3 length is 15 residues. Here the CDR3 DNA reads TGTGCCAGCAGTTTTGTAGCGGGAGCCACCGGGGAGCTGTTTTTT. This gives the protein CASSFVAGATGELFF.